This T cell receptor beta chain was obtained from a study of T cells after posttransplantation cyclophosphamide. Broader study findings: TRB clonality was highly associated with recipient CMV seropositivity and reactivation. Skin or GI-infiltrating T cells shared few TRB sequences with blood. Donor-recipient repertoire similarity was low at 1-2 months, rising over year one.

For this clone: Its antigen remains unidentified.

Measured with immunoSEQ multiplex PCR; TCRdb has only the in-frame clones, and not every one. In the table there are some 53,000 clones, about 82% of which are singletons. Looked up from germline, CDR1 is SGHDT and CDR2 is YYEEEE. This CDR3 comprises 15 residues. V was trimmed by 4 bases and J by 0 bases, leaving 13 bases between them. The clonotype comes from a young man with a blood cancer, CMV-positive, and with a related stem cell donor. The chain uses TRBV5-6 and TRBJ1-2; no clear D gene. Source material: PBMCs. CDR3 sequence (DNA): TGTGCCAGCAGCCCCGACTATTCGGCTAACTATGGCTACACCTTC. This encodes CASSPDYSANYGYTF.